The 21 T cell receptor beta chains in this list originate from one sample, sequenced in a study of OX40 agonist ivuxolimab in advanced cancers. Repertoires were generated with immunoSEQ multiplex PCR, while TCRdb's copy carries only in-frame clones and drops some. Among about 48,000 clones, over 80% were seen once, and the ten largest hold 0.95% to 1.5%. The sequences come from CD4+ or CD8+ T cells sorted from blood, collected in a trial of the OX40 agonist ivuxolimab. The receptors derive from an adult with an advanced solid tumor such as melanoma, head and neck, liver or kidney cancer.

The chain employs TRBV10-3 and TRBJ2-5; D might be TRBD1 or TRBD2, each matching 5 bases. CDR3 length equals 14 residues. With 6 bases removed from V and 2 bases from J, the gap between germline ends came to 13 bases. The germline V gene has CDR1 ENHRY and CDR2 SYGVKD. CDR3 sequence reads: CAIRPVGPQETQYF. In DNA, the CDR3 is TGTGCCATCAGGCCCGTGGGACCTCAAGAGACCCAGTACTTC.

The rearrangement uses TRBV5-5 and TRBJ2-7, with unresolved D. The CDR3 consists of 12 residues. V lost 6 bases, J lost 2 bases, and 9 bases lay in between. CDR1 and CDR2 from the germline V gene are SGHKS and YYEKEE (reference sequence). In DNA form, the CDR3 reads TGTGCCAGCACCCTCCAACCCTACGAGCAGTACTTC. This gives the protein CASTLQPYEQYF. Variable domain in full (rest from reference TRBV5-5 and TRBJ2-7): DAGVTQSPTHLIKTRGQQVTLRCSPISGHKSVSWYQQVLGQGPQFIFQYYEKEERGRGNFPDRFSARQFPNYSSELNVNALLLGDSALYLCASTLQPYEQYFGPGTRLTVT.

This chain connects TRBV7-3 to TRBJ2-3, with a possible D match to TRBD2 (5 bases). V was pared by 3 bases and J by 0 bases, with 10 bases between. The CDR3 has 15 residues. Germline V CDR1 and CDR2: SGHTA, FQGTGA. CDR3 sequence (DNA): TGTGCCAGCAGCTTTGGCCTAGCCAGCACAGATACGCAGTATTTT. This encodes CASSFGLASTDTQYF. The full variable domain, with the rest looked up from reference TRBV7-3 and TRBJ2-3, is GAGVSQTPSNKVTEKGKYVELRCDPISGHTALYWYRQSLGQGPEFLIYFQGTGAADDSGLPNDRFFAVRPEGSVSTLKIQRTERGDSAVYLCASSFGLASTDTQYFGPGTRLTVL.

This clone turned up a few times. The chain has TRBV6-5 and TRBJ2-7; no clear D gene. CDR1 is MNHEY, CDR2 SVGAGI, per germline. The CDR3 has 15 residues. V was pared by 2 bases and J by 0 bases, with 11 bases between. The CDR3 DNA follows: TGTGCCAGCAGTTACCGGGCAGCGAGCTCCTACGAGCAGTACTTC. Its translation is CASSYRAASSYEQYF.

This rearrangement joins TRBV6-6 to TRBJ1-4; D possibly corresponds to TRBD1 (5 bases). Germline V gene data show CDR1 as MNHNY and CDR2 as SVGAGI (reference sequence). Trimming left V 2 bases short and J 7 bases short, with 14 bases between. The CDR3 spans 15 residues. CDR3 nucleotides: TGTGCCAGCAGTTACCGGGACGGCACCCCTGAAAAACTGTTTTTT. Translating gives CASSYRDGTPEKLFF.

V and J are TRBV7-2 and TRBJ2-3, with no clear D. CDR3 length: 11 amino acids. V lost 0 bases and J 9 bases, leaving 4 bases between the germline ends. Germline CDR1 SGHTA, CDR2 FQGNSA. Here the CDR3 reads CASSLAGTQYF. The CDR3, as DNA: TGTGCCAGCAGCTTAGCTGGGACGCAGTATTTT.

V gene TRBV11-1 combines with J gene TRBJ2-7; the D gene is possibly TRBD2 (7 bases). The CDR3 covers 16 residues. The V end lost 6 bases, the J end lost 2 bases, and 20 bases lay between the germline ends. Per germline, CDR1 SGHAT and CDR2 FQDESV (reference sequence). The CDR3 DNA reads TGTGCCAGCAGTTCAGACGGGGGGCGAACCGCCTACGAGCAGTACTTC. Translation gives CASSSDGGRTAYEQYF. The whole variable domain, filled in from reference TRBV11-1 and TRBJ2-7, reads EAEVAQSPRYKITEKSQAVAFWCDPISGHATLYWYRQILGQGPELLVQFQDESVVDDSQLPKDRFSAERLKGVDSTLKIQPAELGDSAMYLCASSSDGGRTAYEQYFGPGTRLTVT.

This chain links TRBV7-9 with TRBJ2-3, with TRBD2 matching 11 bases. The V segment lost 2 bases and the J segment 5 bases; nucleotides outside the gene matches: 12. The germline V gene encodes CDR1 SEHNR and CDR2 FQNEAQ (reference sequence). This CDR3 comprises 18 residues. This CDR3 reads CASSLFHWASGGLDTQYF. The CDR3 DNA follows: TGTGCCAGCAGCTTATTCCATTGGGCTAGCGGGGGGTTAGATACGCAGTATTTT.

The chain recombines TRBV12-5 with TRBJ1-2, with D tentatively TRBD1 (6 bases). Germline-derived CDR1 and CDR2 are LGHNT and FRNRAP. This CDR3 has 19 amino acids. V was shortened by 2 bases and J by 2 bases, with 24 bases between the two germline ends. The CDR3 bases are TGTGCTAGTGGTTTGTTTGAGGGGGGCTCTTACATTTTGAACTATGGCTACACCTTC. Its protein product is CASGLFEGGSYILNYGYTF.

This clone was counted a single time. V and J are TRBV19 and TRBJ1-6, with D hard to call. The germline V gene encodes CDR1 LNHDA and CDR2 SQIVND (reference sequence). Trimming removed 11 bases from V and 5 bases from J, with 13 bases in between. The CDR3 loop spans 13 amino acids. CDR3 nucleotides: TGTGCCTCCTCCCAGGTCGATAATTCACCCCTCCACTTT. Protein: CASSQVDNSPLHF.

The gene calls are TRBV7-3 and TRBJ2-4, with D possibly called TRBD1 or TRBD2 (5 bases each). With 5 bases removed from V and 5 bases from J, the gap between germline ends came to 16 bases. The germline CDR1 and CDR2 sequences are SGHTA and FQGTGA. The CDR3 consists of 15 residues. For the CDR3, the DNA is TGTGCCAGCAGCCAAGCACCGGGACCACAAAACATTCAGTACTTC. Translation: CASSQAPGPQNIQYF.

CDR3 sequence (DNA): TGCAGCGGGGACAGGGGCAGGGATACGCAGTATTTT. It specifies CSGDRGRDTQYF. This chain links TRBV29-1 with TRBJ2-3, with 10 bases fitting TRBD1. CDR1 SQVTM and CDR2 ANQGSEA come from the germline V gene. V dropped 7 bases and J dropped 6; count of bases not matched to a gene: 4. The CDR3 is 12 residues long.

The CDR3 is CASNRAGSTDTQYF. The CDR3 region has the DNA TGTGCCAGCAATAGAGCGGGGAGCACAGATACGCAGTATTTT. The chain has TRBV6-5 and TRBJ2-3, with 7 bases identical to TRBD2. The CDR3 runs to 14 residues. J gave up 0 bases and V 7 bases, and 4 bases lay outside the gene matches. CDR1 is MNHEY, CDR2 SVGAGI, per germline.

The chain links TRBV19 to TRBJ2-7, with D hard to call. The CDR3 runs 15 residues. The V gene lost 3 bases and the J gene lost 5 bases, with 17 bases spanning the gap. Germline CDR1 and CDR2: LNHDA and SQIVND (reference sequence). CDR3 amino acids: CASSIRLGTFHEQYF. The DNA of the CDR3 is TGTGCCAGTAGTATCAGGCTAGGTACGTTCCACGAGCAGTACTTC. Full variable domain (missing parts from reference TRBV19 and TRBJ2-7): DGGITQSPKYLFRKEGQNVTLSCEQNLNHDAMYWYRQDPGQGLRLIYYSQIVNDFQKGDIAEGYSVSREKKESFPLTVTSAQKNPTAFYLCASSIRLGTFHEQYFGPGTRLTVT.

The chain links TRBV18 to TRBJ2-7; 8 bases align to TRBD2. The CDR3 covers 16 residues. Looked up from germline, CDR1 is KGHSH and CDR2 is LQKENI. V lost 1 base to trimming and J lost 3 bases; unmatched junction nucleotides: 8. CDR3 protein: CASSPQAGGRLYEQYF. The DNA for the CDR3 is TGTGCCAGCTCACCACAGGCGGGGGGCCGTCTCTACGAGCAGTACTTC.

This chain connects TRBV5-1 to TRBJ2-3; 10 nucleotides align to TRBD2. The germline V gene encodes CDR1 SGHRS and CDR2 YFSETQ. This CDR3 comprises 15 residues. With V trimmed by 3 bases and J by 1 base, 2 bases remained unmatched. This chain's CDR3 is CASSSLAGGTDTQYF. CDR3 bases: TGCGCCAGCAGCTCCCTAGCGGGGGGCACAGATACGCAGTATTTT.

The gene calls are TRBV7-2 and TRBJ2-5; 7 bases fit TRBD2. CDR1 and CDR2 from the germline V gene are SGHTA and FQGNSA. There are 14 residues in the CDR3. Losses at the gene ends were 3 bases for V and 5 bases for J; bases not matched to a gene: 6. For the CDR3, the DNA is TGTGCCAGCAGCTTCTCCGCGACTAGCGAGACCCAGTACTTC. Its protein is CASSFSATSETQYF.

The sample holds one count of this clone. CDR3: CASSGSRARLDEQFF. The CDR3 DNA follows: TGTGCCAGCAGTGGTTCACGTGCAAGATTGGATGAGCAGTTCTTC. The chain is built from TRBV6-1 and TRBJ2-1; D not certain. CDR1 is MNHNS and CDR2 is SASEGT in the germline V gene. This CDR3 comprises 15 residues. V was pared by 4 bases and J by 8 bases, with 18 bases between.

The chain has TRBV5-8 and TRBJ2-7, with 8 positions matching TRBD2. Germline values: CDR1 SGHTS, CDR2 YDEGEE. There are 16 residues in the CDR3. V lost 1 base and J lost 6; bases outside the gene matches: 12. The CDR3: CASSLPAGGGMVEQYF. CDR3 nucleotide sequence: TGTGCCAGCAGCTTGCCTGCGGGGGGAGGAATGGTCGAGCAGTACTTC. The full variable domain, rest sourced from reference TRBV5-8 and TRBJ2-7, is EAGVTQSPTHLIKTRGQQATLRCSPISGHTSVYWYQQALGLGLQFLLWYDEGEERNRGNFPPRFSGRQFPNYSSELNVNALELEDSALYLCASSLPAGGGMVEQYFGPGTRLTVT.

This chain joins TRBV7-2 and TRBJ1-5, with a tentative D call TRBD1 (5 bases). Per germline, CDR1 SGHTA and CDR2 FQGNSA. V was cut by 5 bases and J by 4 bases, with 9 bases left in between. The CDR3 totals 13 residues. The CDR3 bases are TGTGCCAGCAGCCCGGACACAAATCAGCCCCAGCATTTT. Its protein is CASSPDTNQPQHF.

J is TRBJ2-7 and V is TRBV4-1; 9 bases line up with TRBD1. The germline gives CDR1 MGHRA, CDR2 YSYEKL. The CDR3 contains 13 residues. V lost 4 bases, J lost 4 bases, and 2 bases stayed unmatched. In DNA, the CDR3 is TGCGCCAGCAGCCGGGACAGGGAATACGAGCAGTACTTC. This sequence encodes CASSRDREYEQYF.